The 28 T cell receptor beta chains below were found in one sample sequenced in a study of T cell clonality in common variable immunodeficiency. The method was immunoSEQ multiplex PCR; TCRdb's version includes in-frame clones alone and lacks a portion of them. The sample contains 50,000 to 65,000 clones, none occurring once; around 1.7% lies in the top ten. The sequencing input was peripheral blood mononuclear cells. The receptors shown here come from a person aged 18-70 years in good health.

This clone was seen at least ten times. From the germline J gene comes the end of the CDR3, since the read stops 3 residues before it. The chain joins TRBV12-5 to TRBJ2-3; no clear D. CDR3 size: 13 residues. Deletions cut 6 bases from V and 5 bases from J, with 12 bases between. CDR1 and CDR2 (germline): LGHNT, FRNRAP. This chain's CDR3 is CASGFSLGDTQYF. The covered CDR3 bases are TGTGCTAGTGGCTTCAGCCTAGGAGATACG.

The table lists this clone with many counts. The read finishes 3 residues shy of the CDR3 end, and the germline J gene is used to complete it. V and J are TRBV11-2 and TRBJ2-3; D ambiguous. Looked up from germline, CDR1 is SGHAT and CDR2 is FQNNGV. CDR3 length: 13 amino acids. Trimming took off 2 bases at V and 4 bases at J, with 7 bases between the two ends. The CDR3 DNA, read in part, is TGTGCCAGCAGCTTAATTTCAGCAGATACG. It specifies CASSLISADT. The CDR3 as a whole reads CASSLISADTQYF.

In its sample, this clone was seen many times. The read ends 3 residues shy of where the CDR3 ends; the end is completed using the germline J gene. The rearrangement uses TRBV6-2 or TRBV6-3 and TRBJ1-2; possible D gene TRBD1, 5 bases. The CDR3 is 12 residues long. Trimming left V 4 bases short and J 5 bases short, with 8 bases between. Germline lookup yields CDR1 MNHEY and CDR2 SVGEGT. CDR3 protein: CASSLGAYGYTF. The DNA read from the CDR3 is TGTGCCAGCAGTTTAGGGGCGTATGGC.

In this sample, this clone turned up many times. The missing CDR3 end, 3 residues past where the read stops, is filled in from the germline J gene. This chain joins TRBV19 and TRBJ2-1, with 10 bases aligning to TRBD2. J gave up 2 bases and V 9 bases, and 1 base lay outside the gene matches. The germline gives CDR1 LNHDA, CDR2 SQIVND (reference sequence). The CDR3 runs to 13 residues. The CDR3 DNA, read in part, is TGTGCCAGCACTAGCGGGGCCTACAATGAG. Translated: CASTSGAYNE. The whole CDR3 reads CASTSGAYNEQFF.

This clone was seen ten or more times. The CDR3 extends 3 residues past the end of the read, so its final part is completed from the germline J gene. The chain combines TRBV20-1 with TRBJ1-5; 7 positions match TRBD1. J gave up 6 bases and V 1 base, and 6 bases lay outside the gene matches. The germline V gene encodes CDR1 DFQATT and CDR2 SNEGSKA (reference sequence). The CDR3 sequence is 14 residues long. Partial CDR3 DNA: TGCAGTGCTAGAGGAGGGGGCTCTGGTCAGCCC. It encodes CSARGGGSGQP. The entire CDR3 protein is CSARGGGSGQPQHF.

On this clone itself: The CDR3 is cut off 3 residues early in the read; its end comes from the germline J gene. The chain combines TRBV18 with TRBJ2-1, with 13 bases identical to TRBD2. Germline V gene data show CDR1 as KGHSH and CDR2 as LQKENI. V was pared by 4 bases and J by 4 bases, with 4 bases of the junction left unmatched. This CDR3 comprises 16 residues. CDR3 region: CASSLPGLAGYNEQFF. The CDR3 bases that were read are TGTGCCAGCTCACTTCCGGGACTAGCGGGGTACAATGAG.

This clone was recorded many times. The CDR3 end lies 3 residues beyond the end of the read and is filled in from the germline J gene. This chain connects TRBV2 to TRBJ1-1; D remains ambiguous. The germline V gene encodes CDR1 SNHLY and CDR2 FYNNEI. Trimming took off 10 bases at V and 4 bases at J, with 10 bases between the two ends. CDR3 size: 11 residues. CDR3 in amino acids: CAIKRGTEAFF. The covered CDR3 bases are TGTGCCATAAAACGCGGCACTGAA.

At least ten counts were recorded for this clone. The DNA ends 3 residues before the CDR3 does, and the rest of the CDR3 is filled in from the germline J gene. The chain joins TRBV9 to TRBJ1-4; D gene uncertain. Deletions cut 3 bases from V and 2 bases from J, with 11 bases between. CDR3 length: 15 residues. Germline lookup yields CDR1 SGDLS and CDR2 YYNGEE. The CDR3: CASSGPGGTNEKLFF. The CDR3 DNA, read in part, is TGTGCCAGCAGCGGCCCGGGTGGGACTAATGAAAAA.

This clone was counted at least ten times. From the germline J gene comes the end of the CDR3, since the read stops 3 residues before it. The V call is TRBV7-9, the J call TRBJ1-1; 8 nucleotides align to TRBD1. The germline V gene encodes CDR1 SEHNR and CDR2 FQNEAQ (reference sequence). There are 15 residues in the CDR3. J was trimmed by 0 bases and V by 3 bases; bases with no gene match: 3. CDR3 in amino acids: CASSLLQGVNTEAFF. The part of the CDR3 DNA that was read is TGTGCCAGCAGCTTGCTACAGGGGGTGAACACTGAA. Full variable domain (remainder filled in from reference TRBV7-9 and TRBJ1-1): DTGVSQNPRHKITKRGQNVTFRCDPISEHNRLYWYRQTLGQGPEFLTYFQNEAQLEKSRLLSDRFSAERPKGSFSTLEIQRTEQGDSAMYLCASSLLQGVNTEAFFGQGTRLTVV.

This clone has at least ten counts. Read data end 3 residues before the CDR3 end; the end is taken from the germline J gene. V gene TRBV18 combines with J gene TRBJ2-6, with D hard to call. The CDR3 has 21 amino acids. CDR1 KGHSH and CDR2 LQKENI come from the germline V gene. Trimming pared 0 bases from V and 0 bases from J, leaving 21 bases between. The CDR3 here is CASSPPEYETFLRSGANVLTF. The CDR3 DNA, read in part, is TGTGCCAGCTCACCACCCGAATACGAGACTTTTCTTCGCTCTGGGGCCAACGTC.

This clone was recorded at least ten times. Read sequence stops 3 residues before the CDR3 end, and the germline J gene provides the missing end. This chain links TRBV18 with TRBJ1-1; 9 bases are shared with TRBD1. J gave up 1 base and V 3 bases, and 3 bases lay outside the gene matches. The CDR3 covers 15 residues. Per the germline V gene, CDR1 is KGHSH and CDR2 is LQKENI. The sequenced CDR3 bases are TGTGCCAGCTCACCGACAGGGGGGGCGAACACTGAA. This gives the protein CASSPTGGANTE. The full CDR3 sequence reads CASSPTGGANTEAFF.

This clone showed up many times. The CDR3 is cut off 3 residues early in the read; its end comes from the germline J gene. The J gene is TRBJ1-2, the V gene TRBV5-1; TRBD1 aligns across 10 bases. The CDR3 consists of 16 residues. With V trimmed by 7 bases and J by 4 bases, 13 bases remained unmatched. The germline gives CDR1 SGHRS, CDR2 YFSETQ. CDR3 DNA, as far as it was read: TGCGCCAGCCGACCGGGACAGGGGTTAACCTCCTATGGC. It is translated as CASRPGQGLTSYG. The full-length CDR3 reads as CASRPGQGLTSYGYTF.

The sequenced CDR3 bases are TGTGCCAGCACAACCGACAGGGTTGGTGAG. As protein: CASTTDRVGE. The entire CDR3 is CASTTDRVGEQFF. This chain connects TRBV5-4 to TRBJ2-1, with 7 bases lining up with TRBD1. The sequenced fragment ends 3 residues before the CDR3 boundary, so the rest is inferred from the germline J gene. V shed 6 bases and J 9 bases; nucleotides not matched to a gene: 9. The germline CDR1 and CDR2 sequences are SGHNT and YYREEE (reference sequence). The CDR3 totals 13 residues. The full variable domain, in which reference TRBV5-4 and TRBJ2-1 provide the parts outside the CDR3, is ETGVTQSPTHLIKTRGQQVTLRCSSQSGHNTVSWYQQALGQGPQFIFQYYREEENGRGNFPPRFSGLQFPNYSSELNVNALELDDSALYLCASTTDRVGEQFFGPGTRLTVL.

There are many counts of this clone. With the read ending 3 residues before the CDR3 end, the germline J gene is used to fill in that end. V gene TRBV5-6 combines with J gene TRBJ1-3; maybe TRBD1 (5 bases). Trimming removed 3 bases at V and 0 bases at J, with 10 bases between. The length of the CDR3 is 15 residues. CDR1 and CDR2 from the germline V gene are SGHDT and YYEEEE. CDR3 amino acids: CASSSQANSGNTIYF. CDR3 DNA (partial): TGTGCCAGCAGCTCACAGGCCAACTCTGGAAACACC. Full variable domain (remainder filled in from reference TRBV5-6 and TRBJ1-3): DAGVTQSPTHLIKTRGQQVTLRCSPKSGHDTVSWYQQALGQGPQFIFQYYEEEERQRGNFPDRFSGHQFPNYSSELNVNALLLGDSALYLCASSSQANSGNTIYFGEGSWLTVV.

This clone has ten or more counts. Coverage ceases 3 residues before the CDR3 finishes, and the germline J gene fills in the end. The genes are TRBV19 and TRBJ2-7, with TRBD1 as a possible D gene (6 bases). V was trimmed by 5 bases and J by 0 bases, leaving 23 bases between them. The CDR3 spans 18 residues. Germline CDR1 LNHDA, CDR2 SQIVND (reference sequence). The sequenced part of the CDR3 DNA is TGTGCCAGTAGTCCCACTTTGGGCTTAACAGGGATCTCCTACGAG. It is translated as CASSPTLGLTGISYE. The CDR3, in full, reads CASSPTLGLTGISYEQYF.

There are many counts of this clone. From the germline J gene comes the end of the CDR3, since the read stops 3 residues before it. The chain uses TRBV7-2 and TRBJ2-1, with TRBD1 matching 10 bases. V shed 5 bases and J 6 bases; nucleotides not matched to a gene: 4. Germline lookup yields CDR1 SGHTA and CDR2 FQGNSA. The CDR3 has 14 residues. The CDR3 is CASSPGTGVNEQFF. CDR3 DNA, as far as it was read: TGTGCCAGCAGCCCCGGGACAGGGGTCAATGAG. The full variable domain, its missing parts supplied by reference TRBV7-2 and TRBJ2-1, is GAGVSQSPSNKVTEKGKDVELRCDPISGHTALYWYRQSLGQGLEFLIYFQGNSAPDKSGLPSDRFSAERTGGSVSTLTIQRTQQEDSAVYLCASSPGTGVNEQFFGPGTRLTVL.

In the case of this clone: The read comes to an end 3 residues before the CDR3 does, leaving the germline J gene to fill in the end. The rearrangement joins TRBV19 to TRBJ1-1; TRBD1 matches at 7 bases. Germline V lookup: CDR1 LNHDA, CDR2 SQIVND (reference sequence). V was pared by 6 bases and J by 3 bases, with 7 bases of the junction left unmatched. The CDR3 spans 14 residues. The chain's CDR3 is CASRTNRGYTEAFF. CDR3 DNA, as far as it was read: TGTGCCAGTAGGACCAACAGGGGATACACTGAA. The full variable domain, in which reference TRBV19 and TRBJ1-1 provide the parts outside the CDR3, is DGGITQSPKYLFRKEGQNVTLSCEQNLNHDAMYWYRQDPGQGLRLIYYSQIVNDFQKGDIAEGYSVSREKKESFPLTVTSAQKNPTAFYLCASRTNRGYTEAFFGQGTRLTVV.

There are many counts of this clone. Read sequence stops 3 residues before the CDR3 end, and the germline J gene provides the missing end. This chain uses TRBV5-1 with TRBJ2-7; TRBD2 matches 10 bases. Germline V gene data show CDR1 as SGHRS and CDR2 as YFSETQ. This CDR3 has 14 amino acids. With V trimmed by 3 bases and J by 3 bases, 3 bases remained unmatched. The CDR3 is CASSSGTSVYEQYF. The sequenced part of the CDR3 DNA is TGCGCCAGCAGCTCCGGGACTAGCGTCTACGAG.

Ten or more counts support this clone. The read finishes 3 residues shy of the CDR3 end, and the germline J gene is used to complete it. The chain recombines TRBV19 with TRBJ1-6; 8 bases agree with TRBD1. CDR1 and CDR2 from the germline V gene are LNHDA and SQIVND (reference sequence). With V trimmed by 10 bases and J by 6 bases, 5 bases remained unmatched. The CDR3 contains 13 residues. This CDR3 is CATRQGFNSPLHF. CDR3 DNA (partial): TGTGCCACCCGACAGGGGTTTAATTCACCC.

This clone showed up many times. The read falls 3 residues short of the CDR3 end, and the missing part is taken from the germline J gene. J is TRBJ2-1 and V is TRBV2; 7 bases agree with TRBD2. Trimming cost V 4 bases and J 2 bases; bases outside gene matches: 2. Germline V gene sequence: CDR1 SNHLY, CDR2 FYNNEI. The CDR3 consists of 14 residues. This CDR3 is CASSASGPYNEQFF. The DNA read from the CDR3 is TGTGCCAGCAGTGCTAGCGGACCCTACAATGAG.

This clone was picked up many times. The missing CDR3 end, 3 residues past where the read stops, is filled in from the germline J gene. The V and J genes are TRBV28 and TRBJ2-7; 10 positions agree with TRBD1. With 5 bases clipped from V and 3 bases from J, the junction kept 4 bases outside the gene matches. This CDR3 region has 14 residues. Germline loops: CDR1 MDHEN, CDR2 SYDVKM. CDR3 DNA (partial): TGTGCCAGCAGTAGGGACAGGGGCGACTACGAG. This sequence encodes CASSRDRGDYE. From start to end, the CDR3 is CASSRDRGDYEQYF.

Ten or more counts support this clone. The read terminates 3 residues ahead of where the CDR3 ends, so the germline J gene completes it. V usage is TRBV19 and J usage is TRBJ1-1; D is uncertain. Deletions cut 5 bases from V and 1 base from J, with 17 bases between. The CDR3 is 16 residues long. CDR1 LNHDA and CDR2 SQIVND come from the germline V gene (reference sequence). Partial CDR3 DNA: TGTGCCAGTAGTGACCCACGCGGGCTAACGAACACTGAA. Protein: CASSDPRGLTNTE. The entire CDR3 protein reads CASSDPRGLTNTEAFF.

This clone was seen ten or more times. CDR3 protein: CASSLGLAGGGYEQYF. CDR3 bases read: TGCGCCAGCAGCTTGGGACTAGCGGGAGGGGGATACGAG. The chain is built from TRBV5-1 and TRBJ2-7; 14 bases match TRBD2. The read comes to an end 3 residues before the CDR3 does, leaving the germline J gene to fill in the end. This CDR3 region has 16 residues. From germline, CDR1 is SGHRS and CDR2 YFSETQ. V trimming: 0 bases; J trimming: 4 bases; junction bases outside the gene matches: 3.

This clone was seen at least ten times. Incomplete CDR3 DNA: TGTGCCAGTAGTATAGCCGGAAGCGGGAGTAGTAGCACAGATACG. Amino acids: CASSIAGSGSSSTDT. The entire CDR3 reads CASSIAGSGSSSTDTQYF. The chain has TRBV19 and TRBJ2-3, with TRBD2 matching over 8 bases. Read data end 3 residues before the CDR3 end; the end is taken from the germline J gene. Losses at the gene ends were 1 base for V and 0 bases for J; bases not matched to a gene: 9. The length of the CDR3 is 18 residues. Germline assignment: CDR1 LNHDA and CDR2 SQIVND (reference sequence).

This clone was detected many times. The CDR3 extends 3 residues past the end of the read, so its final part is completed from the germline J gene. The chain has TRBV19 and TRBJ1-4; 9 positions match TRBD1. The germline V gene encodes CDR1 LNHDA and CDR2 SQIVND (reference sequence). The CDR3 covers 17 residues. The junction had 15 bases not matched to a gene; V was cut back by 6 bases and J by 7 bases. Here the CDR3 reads CASSRNGFGDRAEKLFF. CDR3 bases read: TGTGCCAGTAGCCGAAATGGGTTCGGGGACAGGGCTGAAAAA.

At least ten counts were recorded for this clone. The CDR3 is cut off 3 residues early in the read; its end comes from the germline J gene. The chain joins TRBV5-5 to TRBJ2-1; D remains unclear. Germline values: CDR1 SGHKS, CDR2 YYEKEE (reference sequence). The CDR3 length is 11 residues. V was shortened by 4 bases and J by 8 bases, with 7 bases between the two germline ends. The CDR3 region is CASSARDEQFF. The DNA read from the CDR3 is TGTGCCAGCAGCGCTCGGGATGAG.

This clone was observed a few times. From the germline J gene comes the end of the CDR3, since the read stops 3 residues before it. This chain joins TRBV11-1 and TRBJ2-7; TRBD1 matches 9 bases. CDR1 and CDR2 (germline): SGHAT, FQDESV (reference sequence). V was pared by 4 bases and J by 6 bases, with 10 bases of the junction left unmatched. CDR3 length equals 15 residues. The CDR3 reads CASSSPGQGSREQYF. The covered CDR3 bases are TGTGCCAGCAGCTCCCCGGGACAGGGCTCGCGCGAG.

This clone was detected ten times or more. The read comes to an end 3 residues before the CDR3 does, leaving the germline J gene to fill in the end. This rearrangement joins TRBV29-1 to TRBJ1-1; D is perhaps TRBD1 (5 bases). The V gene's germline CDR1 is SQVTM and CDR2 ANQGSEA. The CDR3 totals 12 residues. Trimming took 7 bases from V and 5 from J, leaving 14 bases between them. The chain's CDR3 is CSAVAGLTEAFF. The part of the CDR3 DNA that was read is TGCAGCGCTGTGGCAGGGTTGACTGAA.